Given below is one T cell receptor beta chain in context. Trimming pared 4 bases from V and 13 bases from J, leaving 11 bases between. The CDR3 consists of 11 residues. CDR1 is LNHDA, CDR2 SQIVND, per germline (reference sequence). Sequencing used immunoSEQ multiplex PCR; TCRdb keeps in-frame clones, though not all of them. Of more than 14,000 clones listed, roughly 92% are singletons. These data belong to a study of blood T cell repertoires in COVID-19. The V call is TRBV19, the J call TRBJ2-1, with a weak D call TRBD2 (6 bases). Sequencing was carried out using peripheral blood. The sequence was obtained from a human donor with active COVID-19. The donor label of this sample is uncertain. The CDR3 loop reads CASSKLADQFF. CDR3 DNA sequence: TGTGCCAGTAGTAAGTTAGCGGATCAGTTCTTC.